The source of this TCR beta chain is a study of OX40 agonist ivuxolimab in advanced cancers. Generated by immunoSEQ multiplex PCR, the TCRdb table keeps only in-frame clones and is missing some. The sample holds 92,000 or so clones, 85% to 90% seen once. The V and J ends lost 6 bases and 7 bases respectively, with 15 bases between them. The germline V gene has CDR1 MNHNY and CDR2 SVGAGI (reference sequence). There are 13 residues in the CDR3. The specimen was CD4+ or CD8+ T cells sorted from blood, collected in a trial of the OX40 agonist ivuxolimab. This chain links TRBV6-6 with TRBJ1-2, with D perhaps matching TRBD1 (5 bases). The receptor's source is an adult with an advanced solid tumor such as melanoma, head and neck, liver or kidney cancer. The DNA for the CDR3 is TGTGCCAGCAGGACCAGACAGCAAAGTGGCTACACCTTC. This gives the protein CASRTRQQSGYTF.